The next 10 T cell receptor beta chains were all read from a single sample in a study of blood T cell repertoires in COVID-19. TCRdb's copy holds only in-frame clones and misses some; the assay was immunoSEQ multiplex PCR. The sample carries about 170,000 clones, 80% to 85% recorded once. Sample: peripheral blood. The receptor set was obtained from a man aged 65-85 years with active or convalescent COVID-19.

This chain links TRBV5-4 with TRBJ2-1, with 14 nucleotides matching TRBD2. This CDR3 contains 18 residues. Germline CDR1 is SGHNT and CDR2 is YYREEE (reference sequence). The ends lost 0 bases at V and 10 bases at J; junction bases unmatched: 12. Here the CDR3 reads CASSLAPPGLAGGIEQFF. The CDR3, as DNA: TGTGCCAGCAGCTTGGCCCCCCCTGGACTAGCGGGAGGTATCGAGCAGTTCTTC.

This chain joins TRBV2 and TRBJ2-7; 8 positions match TRBD1. Germline V gene sequence: CDR1 SNHLY, CDR2 FYNNEI. This CDR3 contains 14 residues. V was clipped by 5 bases and J by 0 bases; unmatched bases: 3. The CDR3 nucleotides are TGTGCCAGCAGTCAGGGGGCGGGCTCCTACGAGCAGTACTTC. Encoded protein: CASSQGAGSYEQYF.

The chain recombines TRBV6-2 or TRBV6-3 with TRBJ2-7; maybe TRBD1 (5 bases). The CDR3 is 14 amino acids. V dropped 2 bases and J dropped 2 bases, with 10 bases sitting between them. Germline CDR1 is MNHEY and CDR2 is SVGEGT. Here the CDR3 reads CASSYPTATYEQYF. The CDR3 nucleotides are TGTGCCAGCAGTTACCCGACAGCAACCTACGAGCAGTACTTC.

This clone was counted a single time. The chain recombines TRBV7-6 with TRBJ2-1; 7 bases match TRBD2. The CDR3 contains 16 residues. Germline V lookup: CDR1 SGHVS, CDR2 FNYEAQ. V lost 0 bases to trimming and J lost 5 bases; unmatched junction nucleotides: 7. In DNA form, the CDR3 reads TGTGCCAGCAGCTTAGCGCCTAGCGGCCAAAACAATGAGCAGTTCTTC. As protein: CASSLAPSGQNNEQFF.

The chain recombines TRBV4-3 with TRBJ1-1; D may be TRBD1 (6 bases). Germline-derived CDR1 and CDR2 are LGHNA and YSLEER. The ends were cut back, 6 bases at V and 10 bases at J, with 18 bases in the middle. CDR3 length equals 13 residues. In DNA form, the CDR3 reads TGCGCCAGCAGTGAGGACAGAGACACGGGAGCTTTCTTT. It specifies CASSEDRDTGAFF.

The chain links TRBV5-5 to TRBJ1-5, with D maybe TRBD1 (5 bases). CDR1 is SGHKS, CDR2 YYEKEE, per germline (reference sequence). Trimming shortened V by 0 bases and J by 13 bases, and 17 bases separated the two germline ends. The CDR3 spans 14 residues. The CDR3 DNA sequence: TGTGCCAGCAGCTTGGACGGGACTCTCCTCGGGCAGCATTTT. This codes for CASSLDGTLLGQHF.

The V and J genes are TRBV9 and TRBJ1-1; D gene unclear. This CDR3 spans 12 amino acids. Per germline, CDR1 SGDLS and CDR2 YYNGEE. The germline V and J ends were trimmed by 4 bases and 6 bases, with 10 bases remaining between them. The CDR3 DNA reads TGTGCCAGCAGCTCCCGGGAGGCTGAAGCTTTCTTT. Translation gives CASSSREAEAFF.

This chain uses TRBV14 with TRBJ2-2; the D gene is possibly TRBD1 (6 bases). CDR1 is SGHDN and CDR2 is FVKESK in the germline V gene. The V and J ends lost 2 bases and 8 bases respectively, with 21 bases between them. This CDR3 comprises 17 residues. CDR3 residues: CASSQKTRTTGRGELFF. CDR3 nucleotides: TGTGCCAGCAGCCAAAAAACCCGTACGACAGGCCGGGGGGAGCTGTTTTTT.

The chain is built from TRBV7-9 and TRBJ2-1, with 8 bases that match TRBD2. The CDR3 extends over 12 amino acids. After removal of 5 bases from V and 8 bases from J, the junction contained 2 bases not matched to a gene. The germline V gene has CDR1 SEHNR and CDR2 FQNEAQ (reference sequence). The CDR3 region is CASSHGGDEQFF. The CDR3 nucleotides read TGTGCCAGCAGCCACGGGGGGGATGAGCAGTTCTTC.

The chain uses TRBV29-1 and TRBJ2-7; 10 nucleotides align to TRBD2. The germline gives CDR1 SQVTM, CDR2 ANQGSEA. CDR3 size: 13 residues. V trimming: 2 bases; J trimming: 6 bases; junction bases outside the gene matches: 4. The CDR3 nucleotides are TGCAGCGTTGAAAGCATAGCGGGAGGCGAGCAGTACTTC. Translated: CSVESIAGGEQYF.